The 8 T cell receptor beta chains below all came from one sample that was sequenced in a study of blood T cell repertoires in COVID-19. Produced via immunoSEQ multiplex PCR; TCRdb's table is partial and in-frame only. The sample includes approximately 70,000 clones, about four fifths seen only once; the top ten take 5% to 7.5%. Sample: peripheral blood. The receptors originated from a woman in her fifties or sixties with acute or convalescent COVID-19.

The gene calls are TRBV5-1 and TRBJ2-3, with 7 bases aligning to TRBD2. V shed 7 bases and J 0 bases; nucleotides not matched to a gene: 5. The length of the CDR3 is 14 residues. CDR1 SGHRS and CDR2 YFSETQ come from the germline V gene. The CDR3 DNA reads as TGCGCCAGCGGGGACGGGGGGAGCACAGATACGCAGTATTTT. This codes for CASGDGGSTDTQYF.

The CDR3 region is CASSPWDSFNTEAFF. The CDR3 nucleotides are TGTGCCAGCAGTCCGTGGGACAGCTTCAACACTGAAGCTTTCTTT. V and J are TRBV6-5 and TRBJ1-1; TRBD1 aligns across 7 bases. Germline-derived CDR1 and CDR2 are MNHEY and SVGAGI. V shed 5 bases, J shed 2 bases, and the junction held 8 bases outside the gene matches. CDR3 length equals 15 residues.

The chain recombines TRBV15 with TRBJ2-3, with D tentatively TRBD2 (6 bases). Germline V gene data show CDR1 as LNHNV and CDR2 as YYDKDF (reference sequence). Trimming took 3 bases from V and 2 from J, leaving 15 bases between them. The CDR3 spans 16 residues. The CDR3, as DNA: TGTGCCACCAGCAGGTCGGGGGAAGGAAACACAGATACGCAGTATTTT. Translating it yields CATSRSGEGNTDTQYF.

The rearrangement uses TRBV6-5 and TRBJ2-3, with TRBD1 matching over 7 bases. Germline assignment: CDR1 MNHEY and CDR2 SVGAGI. There are 14 residues in the CDR3. Trimming took 7 bases from V and 8 from J; bases not matched to a gene: 12. CDR3 nucleotides: TGTGCCAGCACCCTCCGGGACCCAGGGGGTACGCAGTATTTT. Its protein is CASTLRDPGGTQYF.

J is TRBJ2-7 and V is TRBV10-3; D might be TRBD2 (5 bases). The CDR3 length is 11 residues. The germline V gene encodes CDR1 ENHRY and CDR2 SYGVKD. V lost 6 bases and J 9 bases, leaving 12 bases between the germline ends. This CDR3 is CAIREGAAQYF. The CDR3, as DNA: TGTGCCATCAGGGAAGGAGCGGCGCAGTACTTC.

The J gene is TRBJ1-3, the V gene TRBV14; D is unresolved. Between the trimmed V and J ends, which lost 1 base and 0 bases, there was a span of 10 bases. CDR1 is SGHDN and CDR2 is FVKESK in the germline V gene. The CDR3 totals 16 residues. CDR3 nucleotide sequence: TGTGCCAGCAGCCAAGTTTCGGCAGGCTCTGGAAACACCATATATTTT. Its protein product is CASSQVSAGSGNTIYF.

The chain recombines TRBV2 with TRBJ2-3; a possible D gene is TRBD2 (6 bases). V was pared by 4 bases and J by 0 bases, with 14 bases between. The CDR3 has 16 amino acids. In germline, CDR1 is SNHLY, CDR2 FYNNEI. CDR3: CASSAGRSLSTDTQYF. The CDR3 DNA follows: TGTGCCAGCAGTGCCGGGAGAAGCCTTAGCACAGATACGCAGTATTTT.

This clone was recorded a few times. This chain connects TRBV15 to TRBJ2-4; the D is unclear. From germline, CDR1 is LNHNV and CDR2 YYDKDF (reference sequence). With 3 bases removed from V and 3 bases from J, the gap between germline ends came to 6 bases. The CDR3 length is 13 residues. CDR3 coding DNA: TGTGCCACCAGCAGCTCAGACAAAAACATTCAGTACTTC. This codes for CATSSSDKNIQYF. The whole variable domain, remainder taken from reference TRBV15 and TRBJ2-4, is DAMVIQNPRYQVTQFGKPVTLSCSQTLNHNVMYWYQQKSSQAPKLLFHYYDKDFNNEADTPDNFQSRRPNTSFCFLDIRSPGLGDTAMYLCATSSSDKNIQYFGAGTRLSVL.